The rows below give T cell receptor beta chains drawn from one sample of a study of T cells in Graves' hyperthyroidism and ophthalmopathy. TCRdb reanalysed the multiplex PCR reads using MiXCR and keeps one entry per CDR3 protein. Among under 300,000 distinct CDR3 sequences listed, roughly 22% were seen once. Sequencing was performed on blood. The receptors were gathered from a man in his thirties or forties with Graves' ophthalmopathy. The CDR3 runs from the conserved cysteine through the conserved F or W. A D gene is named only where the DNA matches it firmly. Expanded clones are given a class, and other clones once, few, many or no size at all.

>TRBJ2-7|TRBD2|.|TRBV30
TGTGCCTGGAGTTCGGGCGGGGGGTACTCCTACGAGCAGTACTTC
CAWSSGGGYSYEQYF
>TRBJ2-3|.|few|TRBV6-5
TGTGCCAGCAGTTACCTCGTTGCTTCCAAGGGAGATACGCAGTATTTT
CASSYLVASKGDTQYF
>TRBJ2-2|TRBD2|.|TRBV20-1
TGCAGTGCTCGACTAGCGGGAGTTAACACCGGGGAGCTGTTTTTT
CSARLAGVNTGELFF
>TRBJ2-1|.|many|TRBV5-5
TGTGCCAGCAGCTCGGGACAAATCCCCTACAATGAGCAGTTCTTC
CASSSGQIPYNEQFF
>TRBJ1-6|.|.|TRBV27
TGTGCCAGCAGTCCAACACAGAGAAGTTATAATTCACCCCTCCACTTT
CASSPTQRSYNSPLHF
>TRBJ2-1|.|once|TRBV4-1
TGCGCCAGCAGCCCTCGTGAACGGCCCCCCTACAATGAGCAGTTCTTC
CASSPRERPPYNEQFF
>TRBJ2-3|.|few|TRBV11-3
TGTGCCAGCAGCCTCGAATCGGATACGCAGTATTTT
CASSLESDTQYF
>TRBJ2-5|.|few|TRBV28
TGTGCCAGCAGTAGGACGGGGCAACTGGCAGAGACCCAGTACTTC
CASSRTGQLAETQYF
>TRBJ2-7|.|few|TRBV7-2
TGTGCCAGCAGCTCAATCGGGACTCAATACTACGAGCAGTACTTC
CASSSIGTQYYEQYF
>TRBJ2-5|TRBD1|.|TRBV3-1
TGTGCCAGCAGCCAATCTTTCGGGACAGGCAAGGATAGCCAGTACTTC
CASSQSFGTGKDSQYF
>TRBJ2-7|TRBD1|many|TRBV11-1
TGTGCCAGCAGCTCATTGACAGGGTACGAGCAGTACTTC
CASSSLTGYEQYF
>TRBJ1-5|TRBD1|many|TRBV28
TGTGCCAGCAGTGCCAACAGGGGGCGGAGGAGCAATCAGCCCCAGCATTTT
CASSANRGRRSNQPQHF
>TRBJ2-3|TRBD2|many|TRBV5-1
TGCGCCAGCAGCGCGACTAGCGGGAGAGATACGCAGTATTTT
CASSATSGRDTQYF
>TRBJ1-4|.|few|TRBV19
TGTGCCAGTACCTCTAGGAGGCAAATCAATAATGAAAAACTGTTTTTT
CASTSRRQINNEKLFF
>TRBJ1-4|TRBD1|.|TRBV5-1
TGCGCCAGCAGCTTGCTCCCGGGACAGGGTCGGGAAAAACTGTTTTTT
CASSLLPGQGREKLFF
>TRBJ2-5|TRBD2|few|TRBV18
TGTGCCAGCTCACCTACGGGACTAGCGGCTAAAGAGACCCAGTACTTC
CASSPTGLAAKETQYF
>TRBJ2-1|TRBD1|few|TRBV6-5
TGTGCCAGCAGTTATGACAGGGGGAATCTTAATGAGCAGTTCTTC
CASSYDRGNLNEQFF
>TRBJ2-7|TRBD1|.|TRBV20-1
TGCAGTGCTAGAGGCCGGGACAGAGAATACTACGAGCAGTACTTC
CSARGRDREYYEQYF
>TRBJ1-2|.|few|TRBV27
TGTGCCAGCAGTTTAAGGGGGGGGAGCAGCGGCTACACCTTC
CASSLRGGSSGYTF
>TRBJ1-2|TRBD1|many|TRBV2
TGTGCCAGCAGCCTCGGGACAGGCTATGGCTACACCTTC
CASSLGTGYGYTF
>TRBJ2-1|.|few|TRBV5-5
TGTGCCAGCAGCTTGAATGGGGAGACCTACAATGAGCAGTTCTTC
CASSLNGETYNEQFF
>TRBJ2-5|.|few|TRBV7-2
TGTGCCAGCAGCTTGGTGGCGGGAAGGGGCAAAGAGACCCAGTACTTC
CASSLVAGRGKETQYF
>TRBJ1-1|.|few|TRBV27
TGTGTCGCGAGGGGCAGTAGGGCTGAAGCTTTCTTT
CVARGSRAEAFF
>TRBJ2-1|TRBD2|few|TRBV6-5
TGTGCCAGCAGTTACCTAGGCGGGAGAGGTCCCTACAATGAGCAGTTCTTC
CASSYLGGRGPYNEQFF
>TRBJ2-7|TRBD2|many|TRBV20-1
TGCAGTGCTAGTTGGAGGGAGGGCTGGGGGGAGCAGTACTTC
CSASWREGWGEQYF
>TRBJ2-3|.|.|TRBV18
TGTGCCAGCTCACCCGGGAAAGATACGCAGTATTTT
CASSPGKDTQYF
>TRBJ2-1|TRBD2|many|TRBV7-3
TGTGCCAGCAGTTTCGGGACTAGCGACAATGAGCAGTTCTTC
CASSFGTSDNEQFF
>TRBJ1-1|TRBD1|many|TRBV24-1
TGTGCCACCAGTGAACGGGGACAGGGGACGACTGAAGCTTTCTTT
CATSERGQGTTEAFF
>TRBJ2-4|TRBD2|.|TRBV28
TGTGCCAGCAGACAGAGGGGAGTGAGCGGGAGTGTCAAAAACATTCAGTACTTC
CASRQRGVSGSVKNIQYF
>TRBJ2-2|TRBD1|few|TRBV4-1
TGCGCCAGCAGCCAAGAACTTACAGGGGCCGTCAACACCGGGGAGCTGTTTTTT
CASSQELTGAVNTGELFF
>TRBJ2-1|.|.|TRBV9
TGTGCCAGCAGCGTAGTCCCGGACGGGGATGAGCAGTTCTTC
CASSVVPDGDEQFF
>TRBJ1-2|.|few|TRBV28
TGTGCCAGCAGTTTACGGGGACCTCCCCATGGCTACACCTTC
CASSLRGPPHGYTF
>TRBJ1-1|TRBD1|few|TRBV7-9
TGTGCCAGCAGCTTGGAAACAGGGGTCAGAACTGAAGCTTTCTTT
CASSLETGVRTEAFF
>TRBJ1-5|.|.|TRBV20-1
TGCAGTGCCCAGACGGCCGCAGATCAGCCCCAGCATTTT
CSAQTAADQPQHF
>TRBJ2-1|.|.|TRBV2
TGTGCCACCAGAGGGACTGGCAACAATGAGCAGTTCTTC
CATRGTGNNEQFF
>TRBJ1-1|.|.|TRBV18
TGTGCCAGCTCACCATCGGCGGCCCAGAGCACTGAAGCTTTCTTT
CASSPSAAQSTEAFF
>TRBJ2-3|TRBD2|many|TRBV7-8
TGTGCCAGCAGCTTAGTTAGCGGGACGAGCACAGATACGCAGTATTTT
CASSLVSGTSTDTQYF
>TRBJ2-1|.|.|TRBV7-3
TGTGCCAGCAGCTTAGACAGTTTGGATGAGCAGTTCTTC
CASSLDSLDEQFF
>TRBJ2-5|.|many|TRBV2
TGTGCCAGCAGTGCCGGCGGGACGTACCAAGAGACCCAGTACTTC
CASSAGGTYQETQYF
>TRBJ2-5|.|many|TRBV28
TGTGCCAGCAGTGCCATGCGGGGCCAAGAGACCCAGTACTTC
CASSAMRGQETQYF
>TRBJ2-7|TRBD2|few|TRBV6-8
TGTGCCAGCATAACAGGGGGACTAGCGATCTACGAGCAGTACTTC
CASITGGLAIYEQYF
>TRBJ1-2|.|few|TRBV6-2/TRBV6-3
TGTGCCAGCAGTTACCCTGGCAGAGACTATGGCTACACCTTC
CASSYPGRDYGYTF
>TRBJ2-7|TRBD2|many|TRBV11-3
TGTGCCAGCAGCTGGGGACTAGCCTCCTACGAGCAGTACTTC
CASSWGLASYEQYF
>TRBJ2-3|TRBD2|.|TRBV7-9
TGTGCCAGCAGCGTAGTAGCGGGAGGTCGTTCTAGCACAGATACGCAGTATTTT
CASSVVAGGRSSTDTQYF
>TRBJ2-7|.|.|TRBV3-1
TGTGCCAGCAGCCAAGATGGTGGATCGGGGTCCTACGAGCAGTACTTC
CASSQDGGSGSYEQYF
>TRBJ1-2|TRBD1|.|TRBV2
TGTGCCAGCAGTGACGACCAGTTTTGGACAGGGAACTATGGCTACACCTTC
CASSDDQFWTGNYGYTF
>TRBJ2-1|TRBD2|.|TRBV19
TGTGCCAGTAGTACGCTTCGACTAGCGGGCTTAAATGAGCAGTTCTTC
CASSTLRLAGLNEQFF
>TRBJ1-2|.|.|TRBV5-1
TGCGCCAGCAGCTTTAACGGGGTCGGTGAGTTCACCTTC
CASSFNGVGEFTF
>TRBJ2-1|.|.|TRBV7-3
TGTGCCAGCAGCTTAATAGGGAATGAGCAGTTCTTC
CASSLIGNEQFF
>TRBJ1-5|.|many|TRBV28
TGTGCCAGCAGTTCGGGACATCGGGGAGGCAATCAGCCCCAGCATTTT
CASSSGHRGGNQPQHF
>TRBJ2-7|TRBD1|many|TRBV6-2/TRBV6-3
TGTGCCAGCAGTCGGACAGGGGGCTCCTACGAGCAGTACTTC
CASSRTGGSYEQYF
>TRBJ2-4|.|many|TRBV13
TGTGCCAGCAGCACAAGAGGTCCAAAGGACATTCAGTACTTC
CASSTRGPKDIQYF
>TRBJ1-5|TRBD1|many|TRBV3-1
TGTGCCAGCAGCCAATTCCCGGGACAGGGGGTACAGCCCCAGCATTTT
CASSQFPGQGVQPQHF
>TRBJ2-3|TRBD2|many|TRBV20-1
TGCAGTGCTAGAGATATCAGCGGGAGGTTAACAGATACGCAGTATTTT
CSARDISGRLTDTQYF